Listed below are T cell receptor beta chains from one sample, sequenced in a study of T cell clonotyping in hematopoietic cell transplantation. The table came from immunoSEQ multiplex PCR; TCRdb's copy has only in-frame clones and leaves some out. Of 9,900 or so clones in the sample, 60% to 85% were seen once. The source material was PBMCs, sampled 30 days after allogeneic stem cell transplant. Receptors were obtained from a female patient aged 35 to 55 who had an allogeneic stem cell transplant from a related donor, so T cells may come from the graft donor. Some clones in this sample may be carry-over from other donors' samples. CDR3s include the opening cysteine and the closing phenylalanine or tryptophan. A D gene is named only where the DNA matches it firmly. Clone size is given for some rows only: seen once, a few or many times, or a class if the clone is expanded.

V	size	J	D	CDR3	DNA
TRBV7-6	.	TRBJ1-2	TRBD1	CASSLEETGGLGYTF	TGTGCCAGCAGCTTAGAGGAGACAGGGGGGCTTGGCTACACCTTC
TRBV5-4	.	TRBJ2-3	TRBD2	CASSSLAGERYTDTQYF	TGTGCCAGCAGCTCACTAGCGGGGGAGAGGTACACAGATACGCAGTATTTT
TRBV10-2	.	TRBJ2-1	.	CASSDVNGKNEQFF	TGCGCCAGCAGTGACGTGAATGGGAAGAATGAGCAGTTCTTC
TRBV19	.	TRBJ1-5	.	CASSWAAQGDQPQHF	TGTGCCAGTTCGTGGGCCGCCCAGGGCGATCAGCCCCAGCATTTT
TRBV25-1	once	TRBJ2-1	.	CASSGYYNEQFF	TGTGCCAGCAGTGGGTATTACAATGAGCAGTTCTTC
TRBV10-3	.	TRBJ2-5	TRBD1	CAISETGVETQYF	TGTGCCATCAGTGAGACAGGGGTTGAGACCCAGTACTTC
TRBV5-1	.	TRBJ2-7	.	CASSLEGGSPPYEQYF	TGCGCCAGCAGCCTGGAGGGGGGGAGTCCCCCCTACGAGCAGTACTTC
TRBV5-1	.	TRBJ2-1	TRBD2	CATKTSGSYNEQFF	TGCGCCACCAAGACTAGCGGGAGTTACAATGAGCAGTTCTTC
TRBV4-2	.	TRBJ2-3	TRBD1	CASSQGQGTTDTQYF	TGTGCCAGCAGCCAAGGACAGGGTACCACAGATACGCAGTATTTT
TRBV30	few	TRBJ2-7	.	CAWSGQYEQYF	TGTGCCTGGAGTGGACAGTACGAGCAGTACTTC
TRBV19	few	TRBJ2-2	TRBD1	CASRATGANTGELFF	TGTGCCAGTAGGGCGACAGGGGCGAACACCGGGGAGCTGTTTTTT
TRBV7-9	.	TRBJ2-3	TRBD2	CASSFPTSGTDTQYF	TGTGCCAGCAGCTTCCCGACTAGCGGCACAGATACGCAGTATTTT
TRBV5-8	.	TRBJ2-7	TRBD2	CASSLRGGITYEQYF	TGTGCCAGCAGCCTGCGCGGGGGGATAACCTACGAGCAGTACTTC
TRBV2	few	TRBJ2-7	TRBD1	CASSVGDSTYEQYF	TGTGCCAGCAGTGTCGGGGACAGCACCTACGAGCAGTACTTC
TRBV19	.	TRBJ1-2	.	CASSLSSGGYTF	TGTGCCAGTAGCCTGTCGTCTGGGGGCTACACCTTC
TRBV29-1	.	TRBJ1-2	TRBD1	CSVGDRGGYTF	TGCAGCGTGGGAGACAGGGGTGGCTACACCTTC
TRBV9	.	TRBJ1-5	.	CASSVGAQSGPQHF	TGTGCCAGCAGCGTAGGCGCTCAGTCTGGGCCCCAGCATTTT
TRBV12-5	.	TRBJ2-7	.	CASGPGASSYEQYF	TGTGCTAGTGGCCCCGGGGCTAGCTCCTACGAGCAGTACTTC
TRBV18	.	TRBJ2-2	TRBD2	CASSPQVAGGVGGELFF	TGTGCCAGCTCACCACAAGTAGCGGGAGGAGTCGGCGGGGAGCTGTTTTTT
TRBV19	once	TRBJ2-7	.	CASSGYYEQYF	TGTGCCAGTAGTGGCTACTACGAGCAGTACTTC
TRBV5-1	.	TRBJ2-2	.	CASSLAGSGNTGELFF	TGCGCCAGCAGCTTGGCGGGTAGCGGGAACACCGGGGAGCTGTTTTTT
TRBV19	.	TRBJ2-2	.	CASSIDHGTGELFF	TGTGCCAGTAGTATAGATCATGGAACCGGGGAGCTGTTTTTT
TRBV19	once	TRBJ2-2	TRBD2	CASSGPGGRTGELFF	TGTGCCAGTAGTGGGCCGGGAGGTAGGACCGGGGAGCTGTTTTTT
TRBV6-5	.	TRBJ2-1	.	CASSGGQNNEQFF	TGTGCCAGCAGTGGGGGACAAAACAATGAGCAGTTCTTC
TRBV27	.	TRBJ2-7	.	CASGPLSSYEQYF	TGTGCCAGCGGCCCCCTTAGCTCCTACGAGCAGTACTTC
TRBV10-3	.	TRBJ1-1	.	CAIRVRQSNTEAFF	TGTGCCATCAGGGTAAGACAATCGAACACTGAAGCTTTCTTT
TRBV29-1	.	TRBJ2-5	TRBD1	CSTWADRGLETQYF	TGCAGCACTTGGGCGGACAGGGGGCTTGAGACCCAGTACTTC
TRBV5-1	few	TRBJ2-7	.	CASSSGTGSYEQYF	TGCGCCAGCAGCTCTGGGACCGGATCCTACGAGCAGTACTTC
TRBV28	.	TRBJ2-5	TRBD1	CASDTGGPETQYF	TGTGCCAGCGATACAGGGGGACCAGAGACCCAGTACTTC
TRBV4-2	.	TRBJ2-5	TRBD1	CASSQNSGTGAETQYF	TGTGCCAGCAGCCAAAACTCCGGGACAGGGGCGGAGACCCAGTACTTC
TRBV13	.	TRBJ2-5	.	CASSLSFTAQETQYF	TGTGCCAGCAGCTTAAGCTTTACTGCCCAAGAGACCCAGTACTTC